Described below is a single T cell receptor (beta chain) sequence and its context. The antigen remains undetermined. The CDR3 covers 15 residues. Trimming shortened V by 0 bases and J by 0 bases, and 8 bases separated the two germline ends. Germline-derived CDR1 and CDR2 are DFQATT and SNEGSKA (reference sequence). These data originate in a study of CD8 T cells in ankylosing spondylitis. Study-wide findings and caveats: Disease-associated clones were CD8+ and fairly uncommon in peripheral blood. As reported, disease-linked clones showed significant enrichment in matched ankylosing spondylitis synovial fluid. It appeared that ankylosing spondylitis blood was characterized by a TCR beta motif of about eight highly homologous variants.

MiXCR, run by TCRdb on the 5' RACE reads, gives a single entry per CDR3 protein. Of approximately 300,000 distinct CDR3 sequences in the sample, roughly 20% are singletons; the top ten hold roughly 7.3%. The sequenced material came from blood, either unsorted or a sorted T cell fraction (not recorded which). This sequence joins TRBV20-1 and TRBJ2-2; D remains unclear. This TCR came from a male donor with ankylosing spondylitis or in good health (not recorded which). CDR3 sequence (DNA): TGCAGTGCTAGAGATCGGATAGCGAACACCGGGGAGCTGTTTTTT. Translated, it gives CSARDRIANTGELFF.